This T cell receptor (beta chain) was found in a study of beta chain features in type 1 diabetes. Study findings and constraints: In all four CD4+ subsets, TCRB CDR3 length was significantly, moderately reduced in type 1 diabetes. Fewer insertions but more deletions were seen at VDJ junctions in type 1 diabetes patients.

CDR1 and CDR2 (germline): SQVTM, ANQGSEA. Unmatched junction bases numbered 3, after V lost 7 bases and J lost 1 base. This CDR3 has 13 residues. Expressed TCRB transcripts got sequenced, as all isolated RNA was reverse transcribed. The protocol was immunoSEQ multiplex PCR, while the TCRdb copy is restricted to in-frame clones and leaves out a portion. This sample yields a few hundred thousand clones, of which over 9% are seen a single time; about 0.64% belongs to the top ten. Heparinised blood was drawn once per donor, averaging roughly 120 mL. Sorted populations all exceeded 95% purity. This clone showed up just a few times. The antigen is not known.

This TCR came from a young man with type 1 diabetes. The rearrangement uses TRBV29-1 and TRBJ2-5; 10 bases fit TRBD1. Sequencing input: central memory CD4+ T cells from blood. The CDR3 region has the DNA TGCAGCGCCCGGACAGGGGGCCAAGAGACCCAGTACTTC. Translating it yields CSARTGGQETQYF.